This T cell receptor beta chain was captured in a study of T-cell reconstitution after alpha-beta-depleted transplantation in children. Study results and caveats: Where alpha-beta T cells came from about two months after transplant was reportedly several hundred expanded graft clones. T cells produced anew were the main source of T-cell counts and diversity one year after transplant. At day 60, the high TCRbeta diversity found in some patients originated from recipient T cells and thymic progenitors that had survived.

A TCRbeta library incorporating unique molecular identifiers was prepared. Via MiXCR, TCRdb re-called the PCR reads, giving one row per CDR3 protein. The sample includes 530,000 or so distinct CDR3 sequences, 25% to 30% of them seen just once. Points on this clonotype: Its target is not known.

V trimming: 5 bases; J trimming: 5 bases; junction bases outside the gene matches: 11. The CDR3 is 16 amino acids. Germline CDR1 SGHAT, CDR2 FQNNGV. The source was PBMCs, collected before TCRalphabeta/CD19-depleted stem cell transplant. The chain joins TRBV11-2 to TRBJ2-1, with TRBD2 matching over 8 bases. The source is a boy under two years old with Wiskott-Aldrich syndrome, due to receive a stem cell transplant. The CDR3 sequence: CASSPGVWREDNEQFF. The CDR3 region has the DNA TGTGCCAGCAGCCCCGGAGTGTGGCGGGAGGACAATGAGCAGTTCTTC.